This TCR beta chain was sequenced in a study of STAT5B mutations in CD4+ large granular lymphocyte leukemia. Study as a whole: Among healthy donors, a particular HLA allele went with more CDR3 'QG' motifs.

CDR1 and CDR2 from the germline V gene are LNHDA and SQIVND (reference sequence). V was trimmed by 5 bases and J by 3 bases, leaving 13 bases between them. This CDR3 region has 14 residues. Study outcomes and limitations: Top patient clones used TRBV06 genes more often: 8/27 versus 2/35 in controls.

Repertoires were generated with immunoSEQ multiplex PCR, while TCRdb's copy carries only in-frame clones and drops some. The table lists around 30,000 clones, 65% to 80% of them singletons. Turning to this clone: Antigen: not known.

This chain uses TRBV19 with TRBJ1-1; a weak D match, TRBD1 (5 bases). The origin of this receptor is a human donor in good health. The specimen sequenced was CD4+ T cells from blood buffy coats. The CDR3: CASSVDLGDTEAFF. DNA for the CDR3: TGTGCCAGTAGTGTTGACCTGGGGGACACTGAAGCTTTCTTT.